One and the same sample provided the 17 T cell receptor beta chains below, sequenced in a study of cytomegalovirus exposure and HLA in healthy donors. 60 Vbeta and 13 Jbeta primers were used in PCR. Using immunoSEQ multiplex PCR, the repertoire was profiled, and TCRdb retains in-frame clones only, with some absent. The table includes approximately 50,000 clones, approximately 52% detected once. Sequenced material: PBMCs. The receptor source for this set is a human donor in good health.

This clone was recorded a few times. This chain links TRBV19 with TRBJ1-1, with D maybe TRBD1 (5 bases). Germline loops: CDR1 LNHDA, CDR2 SQIVND (reference sequence). V was cut by 6 bases and J by 7 bases, with 24 bases left in between. CDR3 length: 16 residues. The CDR3 region is CASSWGQRGTTSEAFF. As DNA, the CDR3 is TGTGCCAGTAGCTGGGGTCAACGGGGGACGACCAGTGAAGCTTTCTTT.

V is TRBV7-2 and J is TRBJ1-1; 8 bases agree with TRBD1. Germline lookup yields CDR1 SGHTA and CDR2 FQGNSA. The CDR3 contains 15 residues. V trimming: 1 base; J trimming: 7 bases; junction bases outside the gene matches: 8. The CDR3 spells CASSLGTGGRLEAFF. The DNA of the CDR3 is TGTGCCAGCAGCTTAGGTACAGGGGGTAGGCTTGAAGCTTTCTTT.

The rearrangement joins TRBV20-1 to TRBJ2-7, with D unresolved. The CDR3 loop spans 11 amino acids. The V end was cut by 5 bases, the J end by 6 bases, with 11 bases between. The germline gives CDR1 DFQATT, CDR2 SNEGSKA (reference sequence). The CDR3 DNA follows: TGCAGTGCTCTTTTTTTCGGCGAGCAGTACTTC. This sequence encodes CSALFFGEQYF.

V and J are TRBV4-1 and TRBJ2-7; D uncertain. The CDR3 runs 16 residues. V was shortened by 1 base and J by 0 bases, with 13 bases between the two germline ends. From germline, CDR1 is MGHRA and CDR2 YSYEKL. The CDR3 reads CASSQGLDMYSYEQYF. The CDR3 DNA reads TGCGCCAGCAGCCAAGGGTTAGACATGTACTCCTACGAGCAGTACTTC.

The V gene is TRBV4-1, the J gene TRBJ1-3, with D perhaps TRBD1 (6 bases). V was pared by 5 bases and J by 5 bases, with 16 bases between. This CDR3 is 15 amino acids long. The germline V gene encodes CDR1 MGHRA and CDR2 YSYEKL. The CDR3 loop reads CASSYYQGSRNTIYF. The CDR3 DNA reads TGCGCCAGCAGCTACTATCAGGGGTCAAGAAACACCATATATTTT.

The table lists this clone with a count of one. The chain is built from TRBV7-6 and TRBJ1-2; 7 bases match TRBD1. The V gene's germline CDR1 is SGHVS and CDR2 FNYEAQ. V was pared by 5 bases and J by 6 bases, with 6 bases of the junction left unmatched. The CDR3 length is 13 residues. The DNA of the CDR3 is TGTGCCAGCAGCCCCCGACAGGGAGATGGCTACACCTTC. Protein product: CASSPRQGDGYTF.

The V gene is TRBV11-2, the J gene TRBJ2-7; 7 positions match TRBD2. Germline V gene sequence: CDR1 SGHAT, CDR2 FQNNGV. The V segment lost 3 bases and the J segment 5 bases; nucleotides outside the gene matches: 10. This CDR3 is built from 15 residues. The DNA for the CDR3 is TGTGCCAGCAGCTTCGAGACTAGCCTTACCCACGAGCAGTACTTC. The encoded protein is CASSFETSLTHEQYF. The complete variable domain, with remaining parts taken from reference TRBV11-2 and TRBJ2-7, reads EAGVAQSPRYKIIEKRQSVAFWCNPISGHATLYWYQQILGQGPKLLIQFQNNGVVDDSQLPKDRFSAERLKGVDSTLKIQPAKLEDSAVYLCASSFETSLTHEQYFGPGTRLTVT.

The chain couples TRBV7-2 to TRBJ2-1; 11 bases line up with TRBD2. The trim removed 5 bases at V and 6 bases at J, leaving 12 bases unmatched. The CDR3 spans 17 residues. CDR1 is SGHTA and CDR2 is FQGNSA in the germline V gene. CDR3 loop: CASSTRTSGGGVNEQFF. As DNA, the CDR3 is TGTGCCAGCAGCACGCGAACTAGCGGGGGAGGGGTCAATGAGCAGTTCTTC.

This chain connects TRBV5-6 to TRBJ1-2; D unresolved. Germline CDR1 and CDR2: SGHDT and YYEEEE. Trimming took off 1 base at V and 0 bases at J, with 10 bases between the two ends. This CDR3 is 15 amino acids long. The CDR3 loop reads CASSLINRANYGYTF. CDR3 DNA: TGTGCCAGCAGCTTGATCAACAGAGCTAACTATGGCTACACCTTC. The full variable domain, with the rest looked up from reference TRBV5-6 and TRBJ1-2, is DAGVTQSPTHLIKTRGQQVTLRCSPKSGHDTVSWYQQALGQGPQFIFQYYEEEERQRGNFPDRFSGHQFPNYSSELNVNALLLGDSALYLCASSLINRANYGYTFGSGTRLTVV.

The gene calls are TRBV18 and TRBJ2-5; 8 bases are shared with TRBD1. With V trimmed by 6 bases and J by 5 bases, 2 bases remained unmatched. The CDR3 contains 12 residues. Per germline, CDR1 KGHSH and CDR2 LQKENI. The CDR3 is CASSRDRETQYF. Written as DNA, the CDR3 is TGTGCCAGCTCCCGGGACAGGGAGACCCAGTACTTC.

The V and J genes are TRBV4-2 and TRBJ2-5; the match to TRBD2 covers 12 bases. The CDR3 contains 17 residues. With 0 bases clipped from V and 3 bases from J, the junction kept 5 bases outside the gene matches. CDR1 and CDR2 from the germline V gene are LGHNA and YNFKEQ. This CDR3 is CASSQDPTSGGKETQYF. CDR3 in DNA: TGTGCCAGCAGCCAAGATCCCACTAGCGGGGGGAAAGAGACCCAGTACTTC.

The chain uses TRBV15 and TRBJ1-1; D is perhaps TRBD1 (6 bases). V shed 0 bases and J shed 1 base, with 15 bases lying between them. CDR3 length: 17 residues. Germline V gene sequence: CDR1 LNHNV, CDR2 YYDKDF (reference sequence). As DNA, the CDR3 is TGTGCCACCAGCAGAGAAAGTCGGGGCAGGGGGAACACTGAAGCTTTCTTT. Translation: CATSRESRGRGNTEAFF.

This clone has more than one count but fewer than ten. This chain uses TRBV9 with TRBJ2-2; TRBD2 is a possible D gene (6 bases). The V gene lost 4 bases and the J gene lost 3 bases, with 19 bases spanning the gap. There are 17 residues in the CDR3. Germline CDR1 reads SGDLS; CDR2 reads YYNGEE. Written as DNA, the CDR3 is TGTGCCAGCAGCTCCAAGACTGCGCGGGGCTACACCGGGGAGCTGTTTTTT. This codes for CASSSKTARGYTGELFF.

This rearrangement joins TRBV7-3 to TRBJ2-2; a possible D gene is TRBD2 (5 bases). Germline CDR1 and CDR2: SGHTA and FQGTGA. The CDR3 spans 15 residues. Trimming shortened V by 3 bases and J by 7 bases, and 15 bases separated the two germline ends. The CDR3 sequence is CASSLNTPGSGELFF. The CDR3 DNA reads TGTGCCAGCAGCTTGAACACCCCTGGGAGCGGGGAGCTGTTTTTT.

This clone was found a few times. The chain links TRBV5-6 to TRBJ1-6; 8 nucleotides match TRBD1. The J segment lost 8 bases and the V segment lost 0 bases, leaving 4 bases of the junction unmatched. Germline V gene sequence: CDR1 SGHDT, CDR2 YYEEEE. The CDR3 contains 15 residues. As DNA, the CDR3 is TGTGCCAGCAGCTTGGCCGCAGGGGGCCATTCACCCCTCCACTTT. Its translation: CASSLAAGGHSPLHF.

This clone was seen a few times. The rearrangement joins TRBV7-3 to TRBJ2-7; a possible D gene is TRBD2 (6 bases). Germline CDR1 is SGHTA and CDR2 is FQGTGA. V shed 5 bases and J shed 5 bases, with 19 bases lying between them. There are 15 residues in the CDR3. For the CDR3, the DNA is TGTGCCAGCAGCACACAGACGGGGGTCGAGGACGAGCAGTACTTC. It specifies CASSTQTGVEDEQYF. Based on the CDR3 plus reference TRBV7-3 and TRBJ2-7, the full variable domain is GAGVSQTPSNKVTEKGKYVELRCDPISGHTALYWYRQSLGQGPEFLIYFQGTGAADDSGLPNDRFFAVRPEGSVSTLKIQRTERGDSAVYLCASSTQTGVEDEQYFGPGTRLTVT.

This chain links TRBV6-6 with TRBJ1-1, with D unresolved. CDR3 length: 13 amino acids. V was shortened by 6 bases and J by 1 base, with 9 bases between the two germline ends. The germline gives CDR1 MNHNY, CDR2 SVGAGI (reference sequence). The CDR3 DNA is TGTGCCAGCAGGCTCACAGCGAACACTGAAGCTTTCTTT. It encodes CASRLTANTEAFF.